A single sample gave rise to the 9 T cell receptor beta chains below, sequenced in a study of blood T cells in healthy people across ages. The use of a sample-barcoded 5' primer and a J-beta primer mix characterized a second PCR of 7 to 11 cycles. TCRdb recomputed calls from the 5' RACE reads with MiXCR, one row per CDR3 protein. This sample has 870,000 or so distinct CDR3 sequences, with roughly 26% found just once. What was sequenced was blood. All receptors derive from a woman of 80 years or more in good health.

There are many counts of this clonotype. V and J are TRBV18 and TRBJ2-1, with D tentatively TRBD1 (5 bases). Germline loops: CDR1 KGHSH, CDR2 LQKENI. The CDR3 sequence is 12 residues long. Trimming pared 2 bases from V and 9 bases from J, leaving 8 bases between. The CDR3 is CASSPEQGEQFF. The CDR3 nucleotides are TGTGCCAGCTCACCAGAGCAGGGTGAGCAGTTCTTC.

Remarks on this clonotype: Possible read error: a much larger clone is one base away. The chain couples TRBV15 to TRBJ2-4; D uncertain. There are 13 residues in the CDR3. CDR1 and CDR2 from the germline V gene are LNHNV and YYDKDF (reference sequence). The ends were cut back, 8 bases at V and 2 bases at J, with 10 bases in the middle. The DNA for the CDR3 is TGTGCCACCGGGAACCTCACCAAAAACATTCAGTACTTC. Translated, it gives CATGNLTKNIQYF.

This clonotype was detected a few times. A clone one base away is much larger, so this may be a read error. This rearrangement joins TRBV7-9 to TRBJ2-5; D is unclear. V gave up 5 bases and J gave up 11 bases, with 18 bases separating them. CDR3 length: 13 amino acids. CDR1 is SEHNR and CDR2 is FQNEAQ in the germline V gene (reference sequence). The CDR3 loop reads CASSPDGYNEQYF. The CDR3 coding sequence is TGTGCCAGCAGCCCGGACGGATACAATGAGCAGTACTTC.

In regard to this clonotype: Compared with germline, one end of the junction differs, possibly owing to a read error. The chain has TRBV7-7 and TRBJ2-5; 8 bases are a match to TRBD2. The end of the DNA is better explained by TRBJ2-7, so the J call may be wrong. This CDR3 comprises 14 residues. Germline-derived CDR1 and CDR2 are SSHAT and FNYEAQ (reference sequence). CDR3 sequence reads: CASSPGLGLSEQYF. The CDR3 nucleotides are TGTGCTAGCAGCCCGGGACTAGGGCTAAGCGAGCAGTACTTC.

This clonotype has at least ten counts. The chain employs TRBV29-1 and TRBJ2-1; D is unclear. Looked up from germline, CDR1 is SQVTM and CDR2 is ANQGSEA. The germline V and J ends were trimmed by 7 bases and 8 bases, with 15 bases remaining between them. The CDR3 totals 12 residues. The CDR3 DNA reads TGCAGCGCCCGGTCTCTTGGGGATGAGCAGTTCTTC. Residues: CSARSLGDEQFF.

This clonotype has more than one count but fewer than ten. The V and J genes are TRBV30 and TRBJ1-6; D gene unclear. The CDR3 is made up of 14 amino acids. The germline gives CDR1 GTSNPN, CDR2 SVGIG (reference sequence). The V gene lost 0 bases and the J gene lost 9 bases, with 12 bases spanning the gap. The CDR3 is CAWSVWLTGSPLHF. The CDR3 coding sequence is TGTGCCTGGAGTGTATGGCTCACTGGTTCACCCCTCCACTTT.

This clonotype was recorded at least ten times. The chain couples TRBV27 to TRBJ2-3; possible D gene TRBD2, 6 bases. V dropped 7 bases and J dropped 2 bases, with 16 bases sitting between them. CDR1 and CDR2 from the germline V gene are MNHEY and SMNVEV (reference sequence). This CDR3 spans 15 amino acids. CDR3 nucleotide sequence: TGTGCCAGCACGCAGCGTAGCGGACCCACAGATACGCAGTATTTT. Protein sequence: CASTQRSGPTDTQYF.

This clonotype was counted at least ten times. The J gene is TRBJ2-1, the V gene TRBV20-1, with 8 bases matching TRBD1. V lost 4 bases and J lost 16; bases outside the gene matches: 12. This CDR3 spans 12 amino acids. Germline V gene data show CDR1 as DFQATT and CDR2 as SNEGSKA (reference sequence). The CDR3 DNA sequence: TGCAGTGCTACCCGGACAGGGATCGAGGGCTTCTTC. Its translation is CSATRTGIEGFF.

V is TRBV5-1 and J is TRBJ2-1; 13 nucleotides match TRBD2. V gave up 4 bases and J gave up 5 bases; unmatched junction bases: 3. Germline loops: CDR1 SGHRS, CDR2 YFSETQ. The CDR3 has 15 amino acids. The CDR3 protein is CASSEGTSGNNEQFF. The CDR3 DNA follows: TGCGCCAGCAGCGAAGGGACTAGCGGGAACAATGAGCAGTTCTTC.